Listed below are T cell receptor beta chains from one sample, sequenced in a study of persistence of HIV-infected CD4 T cells. Data came from immunoSEQ multiplex PCR; TCRdb stores just in-frame clones and leaves some out. This sample has 25,000 to 35,000 clones, with around 82% found just once. These TCRs' antigens remain unknown. The source was CD4+ T cells sorted from PBMCs after roughly 20-hour stimulation, collected from a patient who received antiretroviral therapy. The receptors were sampled from an adult man with HIV who was CMV-seropositive. The CDR3 runs from the conserved cysteine through the conserved F or W. The D gene is left open where the match is weak. Clone size is not always given. Where it is, it says once, few, many or a class for expanded clones.

V: TRBV10-1; size: few; D: TRBD1; J: TRBJ2-3; DNA: TGCGCCAGCAGTGACCGGACAGGGACCAGCACAGATACGCAGTATTTT; CDR3: CASSDRTGTSTDTQYF
V: TRBV19; size: .; D: TRBD1; J: TRBJ2-7; DNA: TGTGCCAGTAGTAGCCGACAGGGTTGGGCGGCGGAGCAGTACTTC; CDR3: CASSSRQGWAAEQYF
V: TRBV5-1; size: .; D: .; J: TRBJ1-3; DNA: TGCGCCAGCAGCTTGGGTAGCTCTGGAAACACCATATATTTT; CDR3: CASSLGSSGNTIYF
V: TRBV28; size: .; D: .; J: TRBJ1-1; DNA: TGTGCCAGCAGTTTACCCGGACTTAAGGGGACTGAAGCTTTCTTT; CDR3: CASSLPGLKGTEAFF
V: TRBV29-1; size: .; D: TRBD1; J: TRBJ1-5; DNA: TGCAGCGTTCGACAGGGTAATCAGCCCCAGCATTTT; CDR3: CSVRQGNQPQHF
V: TRBV19; size: .; D: TRBD2; J: TRBJ2-7; DNA: TGTGCCAGTAGTATGAGGTCAGGGACTACCTACGAGCAGTACTTC; CDR3: CASSMRSGTTYEQYF
V: TRBV3-1/TRBV3-2; size: .; D: TRBD2; J: TRBJ2-3; DNA: TGTGCCAGCAGCGCCCGCGGGGGGGGTACAGATACGCAGTATTTT; CDR3: CASSARGGGTDTQYF
V: TRBV6-1; size: .; D: TRBD1; J: TRBJ1-6; DNA: TGTGCCAGCAGTGGGGGACAGGATCTAAGGGCTTATAATTCACCCCTCCACTTT; CDR3: CASSGGQDLRAYNSPLHF
V: TRBV18; size: .; D: .; J: TRBJ1-5; DNA: TGTGCCAGCTCACCAAGAAGTGGGACACTCAGGGAGGACAATCAGCCCCAGCATTTT; CDR3: CASSPRSGTLREDNQPQHF
V: TRBV18; size: .; D: TRBD1; J: TRBJ1-2; DNA: TGTGCCAGCTCACGAGGGACAGAATCTTCCTATGGCTACACCTTC; CDR3: CASSRGTESSYGYTF
V: TRBV14; size: .; D: TRBD1; J: TRBJ1-4; DNA: TGTGCCAGCAGCCGATACAGGGGGGCTCGGGAAAAACTGTTTTTT; CDR3: CASSRYRGAREKLFF
V: TRBV5-1; size: .; D: TRBD1; J: TRBJ2-5; DNA: TGCGCCAGCAGAGTTTCAGGGGGCAGACAAGAGACCCAGTACTTC; CDR3: CASRVSGGRQETQYF
V: TRBV5-1; size: medium-sized; D: TRBD2; J: TRBJ2-3; DNA: TGCGCCAGCAGCCAAGGACTAGCGGGGAGCACAGATACGCAGTATTTT; CDR3: CASSQGLAGSTDTQYF
V: TRBV5-1; size: .; D: .; J: TRBJ1-2; DNA: TGCGCCAGCAGCAAATCGGGAGGAGATGCAGCTAACTATGGCTACACCTTC; CDR3: CASSKSGGDAANYGYTF
V: TRBV6-5; size: .; D: .; J: TRBJ1-1; DNA: TGTGCCAGCAGTTGGGCGGTTAAAACCAAGAACACTGAAGCTTTCTTT; CDR3: CASSWAVKTKNTEAFF
V: TRBV19; size: .; D: TRBD2; J: TRBJ2-1; DNA: TGTGCCAGTAGGCGGGGGTCCTACAATGAGCAGTTCTTC; CDR3: CASRRGSYNEQFF
V: TRBV11-3; size: .; D: .; J: TRBJ2-1; DNA: TGTGCCAGCAGCTTAAGGCCCGGGTCTTACAATGAGCAGTTCTTC; CDR3: CASSLRPGSYNEQFF
V: TRBV19; size: .; D: TRBD1; J: TRBJ2-3; DNA: TGTGCCAGTAGCCTGACAGGGGTAGGGGGCACAGATACGCAGTATTTT; CDR3: CASSLTGVGGTDTQYF
V: TRBV29-1; size: .; D: TRBD1; J: TRBJ2-3; DNA: TGCAGCGTTCCAACGACAGGGTCGGATACGCAGTATTTT; CDR3: CSVPTTGSDTQYF
V: TRBV28; size: .; D: .; J: TRBJ2-1; DNA: TGTGCCAGCCCCCCCCGAGTCCCAACTATGAACGATGAGCAGTTCTTC; CDR3: CASPPRVPTMNDEQFF
V: TRBV7-2; size: .; D: .; J: TRBJ1-5; DNA: TGTGCCAGCAGCCCGGACGTTCAGCCCCAGCATTTT; CDR3: CASSPDVQPQHF
V: TRBV2; size: once; D: .; J: TRBJ2-3; DNA: TGTGCCAGCAGTTGGAACACAGATACGCAGTATTTT; CDR3: CASSWNTDTQYF
V: TRBV7-9; size: once; D: .; J: TRBJ1-4; DNA: TGTGCCAGCAGCTTAGCAGGGTTTGAAAAACTGTTTTTT; CDR3: CASSLAGFEKLFF
V: TRBV9; size: .; D: .; J: TRBJ2-3; DNA: TGTGCCAGCAGCGTAGCCCCCGGTATGGATACGCAGTATTTT; CDR3: CASSVAPGMDTQYF
V: TRBV19; size: once; D: .; J: TRBJ1-1; DNA: TGTGCCAGCACACTTAACCGGGGCGGGAGTACTGAAGCTTTCTTT; CDR3: CASTLNRGGSTEAFF
V: TRBV12-5; size: .; D: .; J: TRBJ2-1; DNA: TGTGCTAGTGGTTTGGGACAGCCCTCCTACAATGAGCAGTTCTTC; CDR3: CASGLGQPSYNEQFF
V: TRBV5-1; size: .; D: .; J: TRBJ1-5; DNA: TGCGCCAGCAGCTTGGCCGGCGGGTTCAATCAGCCCCAGCATTTT; CDR3: CASSLAGGFNQPQHF
V: TRBV20-1; size: once; D: TRBD1; J: TRBJ1-4; DNA: TGCAGTGCTAGTCCAGCAGGGGGCGAGAGTAAAAAACTGTTTTTT; CDR3: CSASPAGGESKKLFF
V: TRBV6-2/TRBV6-3; size: .; D: TRBD2; J: TRBJ2-3; DNA: TGTGCCAGCAGCCCTGGACTAGCGGGGGGGGCAGATACGCAGTATTTT; CDR3: CASSPGLAGGADTQYF
V: TRBV3-1/TRBV3-2; size: .; D: TRBD1; J: TRBJ1-4; DNA: TGTGCCAGCAGCCATTTCGAGACAGGGGGTTTTAATGAAAAACTGTTTTTT; CDR3: CASSHFETGGFNEKLFF
V: TRBV6-6; size: .; D: .; J: TRBJ1-1; DNA: TGTGCCAGCAGTTACGAGGGGGATCGAACTGAAGCTTTCTTT; CDR3: CASSYEGDRTEAFF
V: TRBV5-1; size: .; D: TRBD1; J: TRBJ1-6; DNA: TGCGCCAGCAGCTTGGAGGGGGCTGTGGCACCCCTCCACTTT; CDR3: CASSLEGAVAPLHF
V: TRBV5-1; size: .; D: .; J: TRBJ2-2; DNA: TGCGCCAGCATGAAGGTTCTCACCGGGGAGCTGTTTTTT; CDR3: CASMKVLTGELFF
V: TRBV19; size: .; D: .; J: TRBJ2-3; DNA: TGTGCCAGTAGTAGCCGGGCCAGCACAGATACGCAGTATTTT; CDR3: CASSSRASTDTQYF
V: TRBV5-5; size: .; D: TRBD1; J: TRBJ1-2; DNA: TGTGCCAGCAGCGTTGACAGGGGGCGCTTATCCCCAGATGCTAACTATGGCTACACCTTC; CDR3: CASSVDRGRLSPDANYGYTF
V: TRBV7-9; size: .; D: TRBD2; J: TRBJ2-2; DNA: TGTGCCAGCAGGAGCGGGGGGGCCCACACCGGGGAGCTGTTTTTT; CDR3: CASRSGGAHTGELFF
V: TRBV7-9; size: .; D: .; J: TRBJ2-3; DNA: TGTGCCAGCAGCCCCCGACAACTCACAGATACGCAGTATTTT; CDR3: CASSPRQLTDTQYF
V: TRBV5-1; size: .; D: .; J: TRBJ1-4; DNA: TGCGCCAGCAGCTCCTCAGGGCTGGGGGATGAAAAACTGTTTTTT; CDR3: CASSSSGLGDEKLFF
V: TRBV28; size: .; D: .; J: TRBJ1-5; DNA: TGTGCCAGCAGGGGAGGAGGTCAGCCCCAGCATTTT; CDR3: CASRGGGQPQHF
V: TRBV28; size: .; D: TRBD1; J: TRBJ1-1; DNA: TGTGCCAGCAGTTTAACCCCCAAGACAGGGCCTCCCCCCGGATTT; CDR3: CASSLTPKTGPPPGF
V: TRBV9; size: .; D: .; J: TRBJ2-3; DNA: TGTGCCAGCAGCTCCGGAATCGGGGCCCGCACAGATACGCAGTATTTT; CDR3: CASSSGIGARTDTQYF
V: TRBV27; size: .; D: .; J: TRBJ1-1; DNA: TGTGCCAGCAGTTTAGTTCCAAACAGGGTTTCGGGCGCTTTCTTT; CDR3: CASSLVPNRVSGAFF